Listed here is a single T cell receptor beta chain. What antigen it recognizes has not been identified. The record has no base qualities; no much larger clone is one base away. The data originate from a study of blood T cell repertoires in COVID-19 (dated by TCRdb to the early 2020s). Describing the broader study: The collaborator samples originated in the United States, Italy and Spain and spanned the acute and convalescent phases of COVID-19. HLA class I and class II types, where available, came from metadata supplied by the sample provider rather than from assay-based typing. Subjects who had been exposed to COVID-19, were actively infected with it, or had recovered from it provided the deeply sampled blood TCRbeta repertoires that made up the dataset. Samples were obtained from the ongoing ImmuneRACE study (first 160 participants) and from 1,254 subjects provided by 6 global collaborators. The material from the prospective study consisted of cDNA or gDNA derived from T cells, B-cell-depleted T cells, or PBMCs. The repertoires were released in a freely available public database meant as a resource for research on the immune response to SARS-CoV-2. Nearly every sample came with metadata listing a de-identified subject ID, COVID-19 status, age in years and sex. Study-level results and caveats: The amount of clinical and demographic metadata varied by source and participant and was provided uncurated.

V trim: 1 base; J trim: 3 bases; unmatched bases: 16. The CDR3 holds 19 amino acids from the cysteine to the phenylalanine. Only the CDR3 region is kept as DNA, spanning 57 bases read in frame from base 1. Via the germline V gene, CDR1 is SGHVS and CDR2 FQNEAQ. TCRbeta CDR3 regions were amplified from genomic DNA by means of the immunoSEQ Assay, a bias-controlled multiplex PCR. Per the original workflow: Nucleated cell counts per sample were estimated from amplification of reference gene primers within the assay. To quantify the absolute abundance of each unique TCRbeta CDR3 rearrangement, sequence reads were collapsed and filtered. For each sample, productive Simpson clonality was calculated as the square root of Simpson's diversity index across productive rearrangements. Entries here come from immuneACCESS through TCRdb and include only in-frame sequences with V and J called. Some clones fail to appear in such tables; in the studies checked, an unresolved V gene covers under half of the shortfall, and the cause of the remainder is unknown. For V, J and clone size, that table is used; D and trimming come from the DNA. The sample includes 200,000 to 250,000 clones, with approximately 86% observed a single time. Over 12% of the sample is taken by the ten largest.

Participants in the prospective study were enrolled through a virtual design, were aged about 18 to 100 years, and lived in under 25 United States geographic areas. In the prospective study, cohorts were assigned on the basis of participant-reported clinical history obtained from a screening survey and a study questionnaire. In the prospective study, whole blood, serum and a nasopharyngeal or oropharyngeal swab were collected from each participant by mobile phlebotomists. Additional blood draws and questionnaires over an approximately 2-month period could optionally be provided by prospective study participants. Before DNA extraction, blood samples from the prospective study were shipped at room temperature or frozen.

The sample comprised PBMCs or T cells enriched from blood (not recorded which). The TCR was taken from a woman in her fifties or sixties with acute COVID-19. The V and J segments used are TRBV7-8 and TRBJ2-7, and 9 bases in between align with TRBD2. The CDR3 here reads CASSLVSPLAGDRLYEQYF. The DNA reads TGTGCCAGCAGCTTAGTCTCCCCTTTAGCGGGGGACCGCCTCTACGAGCAGTACTTC.